The 3 T cell receptor beta chains below were found in one sample sequenced in a study of T-cell reconstitution after alpha-beta-depleted transplantation in children. Unique molecular identifiers were built into the TCRbeta library. TCRdb analysed the PCR reads with MiXCR anew, one entry per CDR3 protein. The sample yields about 240,000 distinct CDR3 sequences, roughly 24% seen once. Sequenced here: PBMCs, sampled before TCRalphabeta/CD19-depleted stem cell transplant. The receptors come from a girl aged 2-10 years with Fanconi anemia, due to receive a stem cell transplant.

This clonotype turned up a few times. The rearrangement links TRBV4-1 to TRBJ2-7, with 13 bases fitting TRBD2. CDR1 and CDR2 from the germline V gene are MGHRA and YSYEKL. Trimming removed 5 bases from V and 2 bases from J; junction bases left unmatched: 3. The CDR3 length is 15 residues. The CDR3 region is CASSWGLAGTYEQYF. CDR3 bases: TGCGCCAGCAGCTGGGGACTAGCGGGGACCTACGAGCAGTACTTC.

J is TRBJ1-3 and V is TRBV20-1; D unclear. With 7 bases removed from V and 0 bases from J, the gap between germline ends came to 7 bases. Germline CDR1 is DFQATT and CDR2 is SNEGSKA (reference sequence). This CDR3 spans 12 amino acids. CDR3 nucleotides: TGCAGTGTTGTTCGCTCTGGAAACACCATATATTTT. Protein: CSVVRSGNTIYF.

V is TRBV4-2 and J is TRBJ2-7; 8 bases match TRBD1. V lost 0 bases to trimming and J lost 3 bases; unmatched junction nucleotides: 4. CDR1 is LGHNA, CDR2 YNFKEQ, per germline. The CDR3 has 15 residues. CDR3 nucleotide sequence: TGTGCCAGCAGCCAAGATCAAGGGACAGGCTACGAGCAGTACTTC. This gives the protein CASSQDQGTGYEQYF.